One and the same sample provided the 32 T cell receptor beta chains below, sequenced in a study of T cells in localized non-small cell lung cancer. Produced via immunoSEQ multiplex PCR; TCRdb's table is partial and in-frame only. The sample has about 4,000 clones, approximately 30% seen once. The material was lung tumor tissue, obtained before any cancer treatment. The receptors originated from a man aged 35 to 69 with stage II lung adenocarcinoma.

The CDR3 bases are TGTGCCGCCAGCCCCGGGACTCAGGGTGAAAAACTGTTTTTT. This encodes CAASPGTQGEKLFF. This rearrangement joins TRBV25-1 to TRBJ1-4, with TRBD1 as a possible D gene (5 bases). Trimming took off 11 bases at V and 7 bases at J, with 20 bases between the two ends. CDR3 size: 14 residues. Germline V gives CDR1 MGHDK, CDR2 SYGVNS.

This clone has a handful of counts. The chain is built from TRBV5-1 and TRBJ2-2; 9 nucleotides align to TRBD1. Germline values: CDR1 SGHRS, CDR2 YFSETQ. The V gene end was trimmed by 0 bases and the J gene end by 1 base; junction bases not matched to a gene: 1. CDR3 length: 16 amino acids. CDR3: CASSLEGQGNTGELFF. CDR3 nucleotides: TGCGCCAGCAGCTTGGAGGGACAGGGGAACACCGGGGAGCTGTTTTTT.

This sequence joins TRBV7-2 and TRBJ1-1; D unclear. Germline-derived CDR1 and CDR2 are SGHTA and FQGNSA. This CDR3 spans 13 amino acids. Trimming cost V 2 bases and J 6 bases, with 10 bases left between them. CDR3 in DNA: TGTGCCAGCAGCTTATTTCAAGGCGCTGAAGCTTTCTTT. Translated: CASSLFQGAEAFF.

This clone turned up a few times. The chain combines TRBV4-1 with TRBJ1-4; a possible D gene is TRBD1 (6 bases). Germline CDR1 is MGHRA and CDR2 is YSYEKL. CDR3 size: 17 residues. The V gene lost 2 bases and the J gene lost 0 bases, with 13 bases spanning the gap. CDR3 nucleotide sequence: TGCGCCAGCAGCCAACGGGGGGGCGCGGCAACTAATGAAAAACTGTTTTTT. Protein sequence: CASSQRGGAATNEKLFF.

The chain carries TRBV6-7 and TRBJ2-3; 7 nucleotides agree with TRBD1. TRBV6-7 is designated an ORF whose function remains uncertain. This CDR3 is 16 amino acids long. Trimming took 5 bases from V and 2 from J; bases not matched to a gene: 10. The CDR3: CASSDQGQKITDTQYF. DNA of the CDR3: TGTGCCAGCAGTGATCAGGGACAGAAAATCACAGATACGCAGTATTTT.

The CDR3 is CASSSSAGTEAFF. The CDR3 DNA follows: TGTGCCAGCAGCTCAAGTGCGGGCACTGAAGCTTTCTTT. The rearrangement links TRBV7-2 to TRBJ1-1, with unresolved D. The CDR3 has 13 amino acids. Germline loops: CDR1 SGHTA, CDR2 FQGNSA. The V and J ends lost 4 bases and 4 bases respectively, with 10 bases between them.

CDR3 region: CASSSGRLSGYNEQFF. The CDR3 region has the DNA TGTGCCAGCAGCTCCGGGAGGCTAAGCGGCTACAATGAGCAGTTCTTC. V is TRBV11-3 and J is TRBJ2-1; 7 nucleotides match TRBD2. Germline CDR1 and CDR2: SGHNT and YENEEA. CDR3 size: 16 residues. The junction had 9 bases not matched to a gene; V was cut back by 4 bases and J by 3 bases.

The V and J genes are TRBV7-6 and TRBJ1-3, with TRBD1 as a possible D gene (5 bases). This CDR3 contains 17 residues. V was cut by 1 base and J by 2 bases, with 15 bases left in between. Germline V gene sequence: CDR1 SGHVS, CDR2 FNYEAQ. The CDR3 here is CASSLVDPGRTGNTIYF. The CDR3 coding sequence is TGTGCCAGCAGCTTAGTGGACCCAGGGCGGACTGGAAACACCATATATTTT.

This clone was observed a few times. The V call is TRBV4-1, the J call TRBJ1-1; D possibly corresponds to TRBD1 (6 bases). V lost 1 base, J lost 1 base, and 7 bases lay in between. The CDR3 has 14 amino acids. In germline, CDR1 is MGHRA, CDR2 YSYEKL. The chain's CDR3 is CASSQGTANTEAFF. CDR3 in DNA: TGCGCCAGCAGCCAAGGGACAGCGAACACTGAAGCTTTCTTT.

In its sample, this clone is medium-sized. The chain recombines TRBV30 with TRBJ1-1, with 9 positions matching TRBD1. This CDR3 is 14 amino acids long. Germline trimming cut 4 bases from V and 4 bases from J; bases unmatched to any gene: 7. The germline V gene has CDR1 GTSNPN and CDR2 SVGIG (reference sequence). CDR3 residues: CAWNTGGAPTEAFF. CDR3 sequence (DNA): TGTGCCTGGAACACAGGGGGCGCGCCCACTGAAGCTTTCTTT.

This clone is labeled as large. The CDR3 here is CASSQGDRGRLDTQYF. The CDR3 DNA follows: TGCGCCAGCAGCCAAGGCGATCGGGGGCGTTTAGATACGCAGTATTTT. This rearrangement joins TRBV4-1 to TRBJ2-3; D tentatively reads TRBD1 or TRBD2 (6 bases each). The CDR3 sequence is 16 residues long. Germline V gene lookup returns CDR1 MGHRA and CDR2 YSYEKL. Trimming shortened V by 1 base and J by 5 bases, and 16 bases separated the two germline ends.

This clone appeared a few times. The V gene is TRBV11-3, the J gene TRBJ1-1; TRBD1 matches at 7 bases. Germline V lookup: CDR1 SGHNT, CDR2 YENEEA. V was clipped by 5 bases and J by 5 bases; unmatched bases: 8. This CDR3 spans 14 amino acids. The CDR3 loop reads CASSPGTVGTEAFF. In DNA, the CDR3 is TGTGCCAGCAGCCCCGGGACAGTAGGTACTGAAGCTTTCTTT.

This clone was counted between two and nine times. The V call is TRBV11-3, the J call TRBJ2-5; D unresolved. This CDR3 has 14 amino acids. Trimming cost V 0 bases and J 2 bases, with 7 bases left between them. Germline values: CDR1 SGHNT, CDR2 YENEEA. Written as DNA, the CDR3 is TGTGCCAGCAGCTTAGAAGTACCACAAGAGACCCAGTACTTC. Protein: CASSLEVPQETQYF.

The V call is TRBV11-3, the J call TRBJ2-2, with D hard to call. Trimming shortened V by 4 bases and J by 2 bases, and 11 bases separated the two germline ends. CDR1 SGHNT and CDR2 YENEEA come from the germline V gene. The CDR3 spans 15 residues. DNA for the CDR3: TGTGCCAGCAGCTCCCAAAGCTCCAACACCGGGGAGCTGTTTTTT. This codes for CASSSQSSNTGELFF. The variable domain in full, with the rest retrieved from reference TRBV11-3 and TRBJ2-2, is EAGVVQSPRYKIIEKKQPVAFWCNPISGHNTLYWYLQNLGQGPELLIRYENEEAVDDSQLPKDRFSAERLKGVDSTLKIQPAELGDSAVYLCASSSQSSNTGELFFGEGSRLTVL.

The genes are TRBV14 and TRBJ2-1; 7 nucleotides line up with TRBD2. V dropped 8 bases and J dropped 11; count of bases not matched to a gene: 15. CDR3 length: 14 residues. Looked up from germline, CDR1 is SGHDN and CDR2 is FVKESK. The CDR3 nucleotides are TGTGCCAGCTCAAGAGCGGGGACCCGTTTGCAGCAGTTCTTC. Translation: CASSRAGTRLQQFF. The complete variable domain, with remaining parts taken from reference TRBV14 and TRBJ2-1, reads EAGVTQFPSHSVIEKGQTVTLRCDPISGHDNLYWYRRVMGKEIKFLLHFVKESKQDESGMPNNRFLAERTGGTYSTLKVQPAELEDSGVYFCASSRAGTRLQQFFGPGTRLTVL.

This clone was counted between two and nine times. J is TRBJ1-1 and V is TRBV6-8; D is ambiguous. Trimming took off 5 bases at V and 0 bases at J, with 10 bases between the two ends. CDR3 length equals 14 residues. CDR1 and CDR2 from the germline V gene are MNHGY and SAAAGT. The CDR3 bases are TGTGCCAGCAGTGACATAGCTCTGAACACTGAAGCTTTCTTT. Protein sequence: CASSDIALNTEAFF.

This clone is categorized as medium-sized. The chain has TRBV28 and TRBJ1-6; 8 bases map to TRBD1. Germline CDR1 is MDHEN and CDR2 is SYDVKM. The trim removed 6 bases at V and 6 bases at J, leaving 13 bases unmatched. This CDR3 is built from 17 residues. For the CDR3, the DNA is TGTGCCAGCAGATCTTACGCCGACAGGGGATTTAATTCACCCCTCCACTTT. Translating gives CASRSYADRGFNSPLHF.

This clone has more than one count but fewer than ten. This rearrangement joins TRBV6-8 to TRBJ1-2, with 7 bases lining up with TRBD1. Germline V CDR1 and CDR2: MNHGY, SAAAGT. V was clipped by 5 bases and J by 2 bases; unmatched bases: 8. The CDR3 spans 15 residues. The CDR3 sequence is CASSGDSYPNYGYTF. For the CDR3, the DNA is TGTGCCAGCAGTGGGGACAGCTACCCAAACTATGGCTACACCTTC.

Relative to its sample, this clone is medium-sized. CDR3 nucleotide sequence: TGTGCCAGCAGCTTAGTAGCAGGCTTCAACGTCCTGACTTTC. It encodes CASSLVAGFNVLTF. The chain is built from TRBV11-3 and TRBJ2-6; D ambiguous. This CDR3 spans 14 amino acids. Trimming removed 1 base from V and 9 bases from J, with 10 bases in between. Germline-derived CDR1 and CDR2 are SGHNT and YENEEA.

CDR3 DNA sequence: TGCGCCAGCAGGTCGACCCCGGGGAGCAATCAGCCCCAGCATTTT. Amino acids: CASRSTPGSNQPQHF. The V gene is TRBV5-1, the J gene TRBJ1-5; D is ambiguous. The CDR3 sequence is 15 residues long. CDR1 is SGHRS and CDR2 is YFSETQ in the germline V gene. The V end lost 5 bases, the J end lost 1 base, and 13 bases lay between the germline ends.

The CDR3 is CASSLGLRADGYTF. CDR3 coding DNA: TGTGCCAGCAGCTTGGGGCTGAGAGCTGATGGCTACACCTTC. This chain uses TRBV11-3 with TRBJ1-2; TRBD1 is a possible D gene (5 bases). V dropped 3 bases and J dropped 6 bases, with 14 bases sitting between them. The CDR3 is made up of 14 amino acids. Germline V lookup: CDR1 SGHNT, CDR2 YENEEA. Full variable domain (outside the CDR3, taken from reference TRBV11-3 and TRBJ1-2): EAGVVQSPRYKIIEKKQPVAFWCNPISGHNTLYWYLQNLGQGPELLIRYENEEAVDDSQLPKDRFSAERLKGVDSTLKIQPAELGDSAVYLCASSLGLRADGYTFGSGTRLTVV.

By share of the sample, this clone is medium-sized (0.01 to 0.1%). The chain uses TRBV11-3 and TRBJ1-3; 9 nucleotides line up with TRBD1. Germline V lookup: CDR1 SGHNT, CDR2 YENEEA. The CDR3 is 15 amino acids. Germline trimming cut 5 bases from V and 2 bases from J; bases unmatched to any gene: 4. In DNA, the CDR3 is TGTGCCAGCAGCGTGGGACAGGGTGCTGGAAACACCATATATTTT. Its protein is CASSVGQGAGNTIYF.

V is TRBV19 and J is TRBJ1-2; TRBD1 agrees at 9 bases. This CDR3 has 16 residues. J gave up 3 bases and V 9 bases, and 14 bases lay outside the gene matches. Germline V CDR1 and CDR2: LNHDA, SQIVND (reference sequence). CDR3 residues: CASAVPGQGPDYGYTF. In DNA, the CDR3 is TGTGCCAGCGCAGTTCCCGGACAGGGGCCTGACTATGGCTACACCTTC.

The CDR3 protein is CASSLDDRGMYGYTF. For the CDR3, the DNA is TGTGCCAGCAGTTTGGACGACAGGGGCATGTATGGCTACACCTTC. The chain combines TRBV28 with TRBJ1-2, with 8 bases matching TRBD1. The V gene end was trimmed by 3 bases and the J gene end by 5 bases; junction bases not matched to a gene: 8. The CDR3 extends over 15 amino acids. Per the germline V gene, CDR1 is MDHEN and CDR2 is SYDVKM.

The chain employs TRBV6-8 and TRBJ2-5; D is unresolved. Germline V gene data show CDR1 as MNHGY and CDR2 as SAAAGT. The CDR3 has 13 residues. Trimming took off 0 bases at V and 5 bases at J, with 7 bases between the two ends. CDR3 residues: CASSYSGLETQYF. The CDR3, as DNA: TGTGCCAGCAGTTACTCCGGGTTGGAGACCCAGTACTTC.

This chain joins TRBV7-2 and TRBJ1-4, with D unclear. The CDR3 is made up of 13 amino acids. V lost 5 bases and J 3 bases, leaving 7 bases between the germline ends. CDR1 and CDR2 from the germline V gene are SGHTA and FQGNSA. CDR3 loop: CASSPGPNEKLFF. CDR3 bases: TGTGCCAGCAGCCCCGGACCTAATGAAAAACTGTTTTTT.

The V and J genes are TRBV29-1 and TRBJ2-2, with D perhaps TRBD1 or TRBD2 (5 bases each). From germline, CDR1 is SQVTM and CDR2 ANQGSEA. Trimming removed 7 bases at V and 0 bases at J, with 15 bases between. The CDR3 contains 15 residues. As DNA, the CDR3 is TGCAGCGCCGGACTGGACATTTCGAACACCGGGGAGCTGTTTTTT. It codes for CSAGLDISNTGELFF.

Worth noting for this clone: At one boundary the junction diverges from the germline segment, which might be a read error. The chain links TRBV6-8 to TRBJ1-4; D is undetermined. The CDR3 is 16 residues long. Germline V gene data show CDR1 as MNHGY and CDR2 as SAAAGT. This CDR3 is CAISWERAATNEKLFF. Written as DNA, the CDR3 is TGTGCCATCAGTTGGGAGAGAGCCGCAACTAATGAAAAACTGTTTTTT.

This clone is labeled as medium-sized. The chain joins TRBV11-3 to TRBJ2-7, with TRBD2 matching over 10 bases. The CDR3 has 14 amino acids. Per germline, CDR1 SGHNT and CDR2 YENEEA. Unmatched junction bases numbered 4, after V lost 3 bases and J lost 5 bases. DNA for the CDR3: TGTGCCAGCAGCTTGGGTGGACTAGCGGACGAGCAGTACGTC. It specifies CASSLGGLADEQYV.

This clone showed up just a few times. The V and J genes are TRBV28 and TRBJ2-5; a possible D gene is TRBD1 (7 bases). The V end was cut by 3 bases, the J end by 5 bases, with 10 bases between. The germline V gene encodes CDR1 MDHEN and CDR2 SYDVKM. CDR3 length equals 13 residues. The CDR3 coding sequence is TGTGCCAGCAGTTTCCCAGGGGGGGAGACCCAGTACTTC. Protein sequence: CASSFPGGETQYF.

J is TRBJ2-6 and V is TRBV19; TRBD1 or TRBD2 may be the D gene (5 bases each). This CDR3 spans 14 amino acids. Trimming removed 5 bases from V and 4 bases from J, with 9 bases in between. The germline V gene encodes CDR1 LNHDA and CDR2 SQIVND (reference sequence). The DNA of the CDR3 is TGTGCCAGTAGTTTGGGACGAGGGGCCAACGTCCTGACTTTC. Translating it yields CASSLGRGANVLTF.

The chain couples TRBV28 to TRBJ1-4; tentatively, D is TRBD1 (5 bases). From germline, CDR1 is MDHEN and CDR2 SYDVKM. This CDR3 has 15 residues. Trimming cost V 3 bases and J 7 bases, with 15 bases left between them. The CDR3 loop reads CASSFGAGWGEKLFF. The CDR3 nucleotides read TGTGCCAGCAGTTTTGGAGCAGGGTGGGGTGAAAAACTGTTTTTT. The full variable domain, completed using reference TRBV28 and TRBJ1-4, is DVKVTQSSRYLVKRTGEKVFLECVQDMDHENMFWYRQDPGLGLRLIYFSYDVKMKEKGDIPEGYSVSREKKERFSLILESASTNQTSMYLCASSFGAGWGEKLFFGSGTQLSVL.